One sample yielded the 16 T cell receptor beta chains listed below, sequenced in a study of cytomegalovirus exposure and HLA in healthy donors. The primer mix had 60 Vbeta and 13 Jbeta primers. Some clones are missing from TCRdb's copy, which holds only in-frame ones; the method was immunoSEQ multiplex PCR. Of under 95,000 clones in the sample, roughly 80% are singletons; the top ten hold roughly 2%. Sequenced input: PBMCs. The receptors come from a boy aged 10-17 years in good health and CMV-seronegative.

This clone was counted once. This sequence joins TRBV7-2 and TRBJ1-2; TRBD1 agrees at 7 bases. This CDR3 contains 14 residues. Per the germline V gene, CDR1 is SGHTA and CDR2 is FQGNSA. Trimming took 5 bases from V and 4 from J; bases not matched to a gene: 7. CDR3 sequence (DNA): TGTGCCAGCAGCGGGGACAGCCTTTTCTATGGCTACACCTTC. This sequence encodes CASSGDSLFYGYTF.

The J gene is TRBJ1-3, the V gene TRBV29-1; 9 nucleotides match TRBD1. The germline CDR1 and CDR2 sequences are SQVTM and ANQGSEA. CDR3 length: 15 amino acids. V was clipped by 4 bases and J by 1 base; unmatched bases: 5. The CDR3 nucleotides read TGCAGCGTTGCTGCCGGGACAGGGTCTGGAAACACCATATATTTT. Its translation is CSVAAGTGSGNTIYF.

The chain combines TRBV27 with TRBJ2-7; 9 positions match TRBD2. CDR3 length equals 14 residues. Germline V CDR1 and CDR2: MNHEY, SMNVEV (reference sequence). V was clipped by 3 bases and J by 1 base; unmatched bases: 1. In nucleotides, the CDR3 is TGTGCCAGCAGTTTCAGCGGGAGGTCCTACGAGCAGTACTTC. This encodes CASSFSGRSYEQYF.

This clone was found a few times. The chain recombines TRBV6-5 with TRBJ2-6, with no clear D. The CDR3 is 14 residues long. CDR1 MNHEY and CDR2 SVGAGI come from the germline V gene. Trimming cost V 6 bases and J 0 bases, with 6 bases left between them. CDR3 sequence reads: CASSFSSGANVLTF. In DNA form, the CDR3 reads TGTGCCAGCAGCTTCTCCTCTGGGGCCAACGTCCTGACTTTC.

This chain connects TRBV7-2 to TRBJ1-5; possible D gene TRBD1, 6 bases. The CDR3 has 16 amino acids. Between the trimmed V and J ends, which lost 1 base and 7 bases, there was a span of 17 bases. Germline values: CDR1 SGHTA, CDR2 FQGNSA. The CDR3 bases are TGTGCCAGCAGCTTAGAGGCCTTTACAGGGAACCAGCCCCAGCATTTT. This codes for CASSLEAFTGNQPQHF.

The CDR3 here is CASSIGAGHYGYTF. The CDR3 DNA sequence: TGTGCCAGTAGTATTGGGGCAGGGCACTATGGCTACACCTTC. The chain links TRBV19 to TRBJ1-2; D perhaps matches TRBD1 (5 bases). The CDR3 length is 14 residues. V was clipped by 3 bases and J by 3 bases, with 11 bases between them. Germline values: CDR1 LNHDA, CDR2 SQIVND (reference sequence).

The V gene is TRBV19, the J gene TRBJ1-1; D is uncertain. The CDR3 runs to 15 residues. V lost 3 bases, J lost 7 bases, and 18 bases lay in between. The germline gives CDR1 LNHDA, CDR2 SQIVND (reference sequence). CDR3 coding DNA: TGTGCCAGTAGTATTGGTTCCCCCCCAGCGGATGAAGCTTTCTTT. Its protein is CASSIGSPPADEAFF.

V gene TRBV5-6 combines with J gene TRBJ2-1, with D hard to call. The CDR3 extends over 16 amino acids. The germline V and J ends were trimmed by 5 bases and 1 base, with 16 bases remaining between them. Per germline, CDR1 SGHDT and CDR2 YYEEEE. The CDR3 region has the DNA TGTGCCAGCAGTCTTGGTGTCTTAGTGTCCTACAATGAGCAGTTCTTC. It codes for CASSLGVLVSYNEQFF.

V and J are TRBV6-6 and TRBJ2-1; D not resolved. V gave up 4 bases and J gave up 10 bases, with 8 bases separating them. Germline loops: CDR1 MNHNY, CDR2 SVGAGI (reference sequence). The CDR3 is made up of 11 amino acids. CDR3 nucleotides: TGTGCCAGCAGTTCCCTCGGGGAGCAGTTCTTC. Amino acid sequence: CASSSLGEQFF.

This clone has only one observation. The chain carries TRBV10-2 and TRBJ1-1; TRBD1 matches 7 bases. The trim removed 8 bases at V and 1 base at J, leaving 13 bases unmatched. This CDR3 comprises 16 residues. Germline CDR1 and CDR2: WSHSY and SAAADI. CDR3 DNA: TGCGCCAGCTACCTGACCGCACAGGGGAGGAACACTGAAGCTTTCTTT. Translated: CASYLTAQGRNTEAFF.

The rearrangement uses TRBV25-1 and TRBJ2-3; TRBD1 is a possible D gene (7 bases). The CDR3 has 13 amino acids. The germline V gene has CDR1 MGHDK and CDR2 SYGVNS. The V end was cut by 5 bases, the J end by 4 bases, with 10 bases between. The CDR3 here is CASSIRGADTQYF. In DNA, the CDR3 is TGTGCCAGCAGTATCAGGGGGGCAGATACGCAGTATTTT.

The rearrangement joins TRBV6-5 to TRBJ1-2; D not certain. V lost 6 bases and J lost 0, with 11 bases in between. The CDR3 covers 14 residues. Per the germline V gene, CDR1 is MNHEY and CDR2 is SVGAGI. CDR3 loop: CASSATGANYGYTF. The CDR3 region has the DNA TGTGCCAGCAGCGCGACGGGTGCTAACTATGGCTACACCTTC.

There are a few counts of this clone. Written as DNA, the CDR3 is TGTGCCAGCAGTGTTACTGGAAACACCATATATTTT. This translates into CASSVTGNTIYF. V gene TRBV28 combines with J gene TRBJ1-3; no reliable D call. The germline CDR1 and CDR2 sequences are MDHEN and SYDVKM. The CDR3 consists of 12 residues. Trimming took 5 bases from V and 2 from J, leaving 4 bases between them.

The genes are TRBV9 and TRBJ1-5, with D perhaps matching TRBD1 (5 bases). V was pared by 3 bases and J by 10 bases, with 17 bases between. The CDR3 is 14 amino acids. CDR1 and CDR2 (germline): SGDLS, YYNGEE. The CDR3 DNA follows: TGTGCCAGCAGCGCGGGGGGACGCCGGGCACCCCAGCATTTT. It specifies CASSAGGRRAPQHF.

V usage is TRBV9 and J usage is TRBJ1-4; 9 bases match TRBD1. The CDR3 is 15 amino acids. V gave up 2 bases and J gave up 6 bases; unmatched junction bases: 5. Germline V lookup: CDR1 SGDLS, CDR2 YYNGEE. CDR3 nucleotides: TGTGCCAGCAGCGTCAGGGACAGGGAAGATGAAAAACTGTTTTTT. Protein product: CASSVRDREDEKLFF.

This clone was seen just once. CDR3 nucleotides: TGTGCCAGCAGTTACAGGGGAAGTCAAGGAAACACCATATATTTT. Protein product: CASSYRGSQGNTIYF. The gene calls are TRBV6-6 and TRBJ1-3; a weak D match, TRBD1 (5 bases). The CDR3 has 15 amino acids. V was shortened by 2 bases and J by 4 bases, with 12 bases between the two germline ends. Germline assignment: CDR1 MNHNY and CDR2 SVGAGI (reference sequence).